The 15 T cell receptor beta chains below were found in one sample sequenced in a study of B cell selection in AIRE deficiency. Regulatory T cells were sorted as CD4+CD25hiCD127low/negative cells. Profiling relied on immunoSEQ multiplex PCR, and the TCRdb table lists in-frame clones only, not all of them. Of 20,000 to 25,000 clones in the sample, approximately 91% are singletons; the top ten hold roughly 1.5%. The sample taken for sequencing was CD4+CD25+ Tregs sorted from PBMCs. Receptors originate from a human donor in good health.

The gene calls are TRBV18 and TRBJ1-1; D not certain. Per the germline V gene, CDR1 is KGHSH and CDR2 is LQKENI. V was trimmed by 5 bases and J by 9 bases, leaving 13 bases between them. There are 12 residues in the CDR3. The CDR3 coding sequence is TGTGCCAGCTCAACCGGCACGGGGAAAGCTTTCTTT. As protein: CASSTGTGKAFF. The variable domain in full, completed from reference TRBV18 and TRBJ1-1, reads NAGVMQNPRHLVRRRGQEARLRCSPMKGHSHVYWYRQLPEEGLKFMVYLQKENIIDESGMPKERFSAEFPKEGPSILRIQQVVRGDSAAYFCASSTGTGKAFFGQGTRLTVV.

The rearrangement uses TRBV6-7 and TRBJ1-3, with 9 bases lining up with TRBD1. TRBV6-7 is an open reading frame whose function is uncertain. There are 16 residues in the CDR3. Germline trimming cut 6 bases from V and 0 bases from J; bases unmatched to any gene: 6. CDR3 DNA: TGTGCCAGCAGATACAGGGGGCCATCCTCTGGAAACACCATATATTTT. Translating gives CASRYRGPSSGNTIYF.

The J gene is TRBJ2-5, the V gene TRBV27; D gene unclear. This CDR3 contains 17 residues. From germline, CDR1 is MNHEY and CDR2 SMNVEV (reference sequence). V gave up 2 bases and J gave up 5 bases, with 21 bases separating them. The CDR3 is CASSLEYMGRRRETQYF. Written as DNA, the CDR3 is TGTGCCAGCAGTTTAGAGTATATGGGTCGGCGGCGGGAGACCCAGTACTTC.

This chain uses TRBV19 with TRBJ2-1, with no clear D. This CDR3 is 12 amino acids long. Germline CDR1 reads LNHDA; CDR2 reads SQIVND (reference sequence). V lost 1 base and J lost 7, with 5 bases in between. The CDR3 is CASSIALNEQFF. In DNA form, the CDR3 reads TGTGCCAGTAGTATAGCGCTAAATGAGCAGTTCTTC.

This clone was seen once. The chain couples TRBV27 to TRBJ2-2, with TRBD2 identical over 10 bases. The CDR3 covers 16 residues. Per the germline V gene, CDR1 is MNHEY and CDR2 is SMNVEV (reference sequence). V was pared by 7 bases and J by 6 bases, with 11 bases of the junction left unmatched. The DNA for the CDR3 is TGTGCCAGCACGGGGCTAGCGGGAGCATGGGCCGGGGAGCTGTTTTTT. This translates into CASTGLAGAWAGELFF.

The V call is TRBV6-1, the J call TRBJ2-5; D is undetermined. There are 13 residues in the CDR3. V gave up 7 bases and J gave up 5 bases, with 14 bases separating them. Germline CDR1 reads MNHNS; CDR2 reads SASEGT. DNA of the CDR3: TGTGCCAGCAAGGTAACAATACTGGAGACCCAGTACTTC. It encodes CASKVTILETQYF.

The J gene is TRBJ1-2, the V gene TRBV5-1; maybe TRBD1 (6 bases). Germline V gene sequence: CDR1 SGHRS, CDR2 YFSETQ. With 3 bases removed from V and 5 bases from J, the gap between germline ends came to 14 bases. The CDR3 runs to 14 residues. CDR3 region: CASSYPGQTYGYTF. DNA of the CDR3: TGCGCCAGCAGCTACCCGGGACAAACATATGGCTACACCTTC. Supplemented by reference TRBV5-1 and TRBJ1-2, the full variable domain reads KAGVTQTPRYLIKTRGQQVTLSCSPISGHRSVSWYQQTPGQGLQFLFEYFSETQRNKGNFPGRFSGRQFSNSRSEMNVSTLELGDSALYLCASSYPGQTYGYTFGSGTRLTVV.

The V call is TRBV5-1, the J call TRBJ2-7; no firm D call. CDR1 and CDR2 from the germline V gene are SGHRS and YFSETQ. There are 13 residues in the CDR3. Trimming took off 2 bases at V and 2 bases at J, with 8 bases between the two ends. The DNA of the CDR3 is TGCGCCAGCAGCTTCGCAGCTACCTACGAGCAGTACTTC. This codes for CASSFAATYEQYF. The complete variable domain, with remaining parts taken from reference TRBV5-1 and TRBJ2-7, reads KAGVTQTPRYLIKTRGQQVTLSCSPISGHRSVSWYQQTPGQGLQFLFEYFSETQRNKGNFPGRFSGRQFSNSRSEMNVSTLELGDSALYLCASSFAATYEQYFGPGTRLTVT.

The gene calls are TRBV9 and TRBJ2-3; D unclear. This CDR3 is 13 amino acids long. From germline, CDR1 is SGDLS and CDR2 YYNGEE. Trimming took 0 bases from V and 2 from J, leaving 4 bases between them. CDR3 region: CASSVDITDTQYF. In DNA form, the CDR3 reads TGTGCCAGCAGCGTAGACATCACAGATACGCAGTATTTT.

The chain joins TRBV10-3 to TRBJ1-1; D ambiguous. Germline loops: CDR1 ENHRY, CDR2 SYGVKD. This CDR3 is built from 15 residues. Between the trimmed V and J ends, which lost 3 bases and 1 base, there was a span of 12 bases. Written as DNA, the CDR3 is TGTGCCATCAGTGATGTTGCGGCCGGGAACACTGAAGCTTTCTTT. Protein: CAISDVAAGNTEAFF.

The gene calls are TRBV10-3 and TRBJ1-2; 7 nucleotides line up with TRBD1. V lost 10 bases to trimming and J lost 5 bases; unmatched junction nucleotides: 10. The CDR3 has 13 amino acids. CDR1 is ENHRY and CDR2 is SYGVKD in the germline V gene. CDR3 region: CATKEGGSYGYTF. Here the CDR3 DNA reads TGTGCCACAAAGGAAGGGGGCAGTTATGGCTACACCTTC.

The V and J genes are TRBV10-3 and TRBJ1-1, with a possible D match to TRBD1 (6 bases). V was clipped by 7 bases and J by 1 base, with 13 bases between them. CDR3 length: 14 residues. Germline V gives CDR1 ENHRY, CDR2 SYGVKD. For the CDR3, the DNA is TGTGCCATCACCGCCGGGACACAGAACACTGAAGCTTTCTTT. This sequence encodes CAITAGTQNTEAFF.

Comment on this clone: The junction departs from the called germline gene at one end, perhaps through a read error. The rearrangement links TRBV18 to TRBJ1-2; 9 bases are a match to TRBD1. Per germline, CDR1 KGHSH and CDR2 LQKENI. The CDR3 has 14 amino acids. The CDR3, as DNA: TGTGCCAGCTCGAGGGACCCGGGACAGGGCGATTTTGACTTC. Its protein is CASSRDPGQGDFDF.

CDR3 nucleotides: TGCGCCAGCAGCTACACAGGGGGCGACGAAAAACTGTTTTTT. It translates to CASSYTGGDEKLFF. The rearrangement links TRBV5-1 to TRBJ1-4, with 9 bases lining up with TRBD1. Germline CDR1 is SGHRS and CDR2 is YFSETQ. The V and J ends lost 3 bases and 8 bases, in that order; junction bases with no gene match: 5. This CDR3 is built from 14 residues.

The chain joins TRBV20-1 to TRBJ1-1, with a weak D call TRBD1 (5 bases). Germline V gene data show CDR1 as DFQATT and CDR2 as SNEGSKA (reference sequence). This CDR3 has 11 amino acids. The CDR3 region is CRGGENTEAFF. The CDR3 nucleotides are TGCAGGGGGGGGGAGAACACTGAAGCTTTCTTT.